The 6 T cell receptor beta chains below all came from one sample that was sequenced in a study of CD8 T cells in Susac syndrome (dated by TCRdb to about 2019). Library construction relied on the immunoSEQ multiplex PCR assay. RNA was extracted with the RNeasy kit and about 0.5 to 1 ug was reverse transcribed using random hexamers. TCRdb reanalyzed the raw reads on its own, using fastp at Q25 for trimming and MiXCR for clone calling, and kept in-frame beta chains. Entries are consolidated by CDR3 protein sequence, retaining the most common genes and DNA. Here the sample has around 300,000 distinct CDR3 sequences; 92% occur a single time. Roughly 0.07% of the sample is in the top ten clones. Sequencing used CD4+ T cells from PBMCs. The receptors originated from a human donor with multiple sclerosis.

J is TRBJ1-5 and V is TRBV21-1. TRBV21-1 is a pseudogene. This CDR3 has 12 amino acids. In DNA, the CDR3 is TGTGCCAGCAGCAAACGGTTACAGCCCCAGCATTTT. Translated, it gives CASSKRLQPQHF.

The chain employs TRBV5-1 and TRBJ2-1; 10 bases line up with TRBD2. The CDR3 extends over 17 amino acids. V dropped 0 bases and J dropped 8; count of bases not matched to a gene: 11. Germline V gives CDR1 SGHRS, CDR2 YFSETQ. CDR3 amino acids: CASSLATSGTPGDEQFF. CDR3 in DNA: TGCGCCAGCAGCTTGGCCACTAGCGGGACCCCTGGGGATGAGCAGTTCTTC. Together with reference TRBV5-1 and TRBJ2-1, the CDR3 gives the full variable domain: KAGVTQTPRYLIKTRGQQVTLSCSPISGHRSVSWYQQTPGQGLQFLFEYFSETQRNKGNFPGRFSGRQFSNSRSEMNVSTLELGDSALYLCASSLATSGTPGDEQFFGPGTRLTVL.

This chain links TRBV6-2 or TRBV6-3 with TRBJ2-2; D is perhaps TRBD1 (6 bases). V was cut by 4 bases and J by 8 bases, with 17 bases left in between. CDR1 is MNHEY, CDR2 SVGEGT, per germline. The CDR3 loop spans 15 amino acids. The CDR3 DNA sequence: TGTGCCAGCAGTTCATCTGGGGGCCGCACTGGGGAGCTGTTTTTT. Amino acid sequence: CASSSSGGRTGELFF.

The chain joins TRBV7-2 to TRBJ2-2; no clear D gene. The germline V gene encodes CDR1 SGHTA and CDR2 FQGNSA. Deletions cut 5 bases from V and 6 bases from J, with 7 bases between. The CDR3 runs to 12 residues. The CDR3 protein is CASSPTAGELFF. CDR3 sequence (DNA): TGTGCCAGCAGCCCAACCGCCGGGGAGCTGTTTTTT.

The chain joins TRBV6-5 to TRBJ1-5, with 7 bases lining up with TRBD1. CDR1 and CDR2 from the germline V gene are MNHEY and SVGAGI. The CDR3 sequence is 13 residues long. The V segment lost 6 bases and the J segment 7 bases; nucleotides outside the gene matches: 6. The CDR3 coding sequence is TGTGCCAGCAGGCAGGGGGAAGGCCAGCCCCAGCATTTT. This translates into CASRQGEGQPQHF.

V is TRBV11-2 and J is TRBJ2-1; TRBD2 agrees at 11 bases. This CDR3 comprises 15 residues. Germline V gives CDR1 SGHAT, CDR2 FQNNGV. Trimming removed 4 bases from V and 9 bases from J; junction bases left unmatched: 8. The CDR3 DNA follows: TGTGCCAGCAGCTCGACTAGCGGGATGGCAGTTGAGCAGTTCTTC. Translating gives CASSSTSGMAVEQFF.